This T cell receptor (beta chain) was captured by sequencing in a study of blood T cell repertoires in COVID-19. Overall study context: The United States, Italy and Spain were the sources of the acute and convalescent COVID-19 samples.

Per the study methods: Amplification from reference gene primers served as the basis for estimated nucleated cell counts. Sequencing was performed with immunoSEQ multiplex PCR; in TCRdb, only in-frame clones are kept and a portion is missing. The DNA gave D and trimming, while V, J and clone size come from that table. The sample yields 120,000 or so clones, more than 70% seen once. What was sequenced was peripheral blood. The TCR was taken from a human donor in a cohort sampled during active COVID-19.

As DNA, the CDR3 is TGCGCCAGCAGTGAGGGGGGGGCGATCAACAATGAGCAGTTCTTC. Amino acid sequence: CASSEGGAINNEQFF. The rearrangement joins TRBV10-1 to TRBJ2-1; D perhaps matches TRBD2 (7 bases). V was clipped by 2 bases and J by 5 bases, with 13 bases between them. Germline CDR1 is WNHNN and CDR2 is SYGVQD (reference sequence). CDR3 length: 15 amino acids.